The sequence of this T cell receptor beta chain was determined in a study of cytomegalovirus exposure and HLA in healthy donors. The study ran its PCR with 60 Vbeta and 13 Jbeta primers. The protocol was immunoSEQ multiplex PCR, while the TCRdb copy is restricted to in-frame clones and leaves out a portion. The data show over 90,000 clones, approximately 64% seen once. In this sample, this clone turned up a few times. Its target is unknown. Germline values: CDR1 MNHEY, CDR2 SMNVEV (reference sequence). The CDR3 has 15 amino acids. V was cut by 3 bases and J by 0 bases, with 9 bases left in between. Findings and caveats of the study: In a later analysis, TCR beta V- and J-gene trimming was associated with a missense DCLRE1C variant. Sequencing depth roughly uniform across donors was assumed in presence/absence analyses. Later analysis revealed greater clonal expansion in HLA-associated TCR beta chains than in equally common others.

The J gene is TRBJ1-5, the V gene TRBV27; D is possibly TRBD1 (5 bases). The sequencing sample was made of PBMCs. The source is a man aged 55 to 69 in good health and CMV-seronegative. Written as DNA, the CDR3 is TGTGCCAGCAGTTTGGGGCATAATAGCAATCAGCCCCAGCATTTT. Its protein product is CASSLGHNSNQPQHF.